These T cell receptor beta chains were read from a single sample in a study of T cell responses to AZD1222 COVID-19 vaccine. Assay: immunoSEQ multiplex PCR; the TCRdb copy retains only in-frame clones and omits some. The table lists about 160,000 clones, about 93% of them singletons, with roughly 3.1% in the top ten. The material was peripheral blood, obtained 28 days after the second AZD1222 dose. The receptors stem from an adult who received the AZD1222 COVID-19 vaccine. CDR3s include the opening cysteine and the closing phenylalanine or tryptophan. D genes are given only for firm matches. For some rows the clone size is stated as once, few or many, or as a class when expanded; others skip it.

CDR3aa: CASSENDGADTQYF
CDR3nt: TGTGCCAGCAGTGAAAACGATGGGGCGGATACGCAGTATTTT
j_gene: TRBJ2-3
v_gene: TRBV6-1
d_gene: .
abundance: .

CDR3aa: CTSSASTLGGGGYTF
CDR3nt: TGTACCAGTAGTGCCTCGACCCTTGGCGGCGGTGGCTACACCTTC
j_gene: TRBJ1-2
v_gene: TRBV19
d_gene: .
abundance: .

CDR3aa: CASGDRYYGYTF
CDR3nt: TGTGCCAGCGGGGACAGGTACTATGGCTACACCTTC
j_gene: TRBJ1-2
v_gene: TRBV12-3/TRBV12-4
d_gene: TRBD1
abundance: few

CDR3aa: CASSSGETQYF
CDR3nt: TGTGCCAGCAGTTCGGGGGAGACCCAGTACTTC
j_gene: TRBJ2-5
v_gene: TRBV12-3/TRBV12-4
d_gene: .
abundance: once

CDR3aa: CASSPPRGENSPLHF
CDR3nt: TGTGCCAGCTCACCACCGAGGGGAGAGAATTCACCCCTCCACTTT
j_gene: TRBJ1-6
v_gene: TRBV18
d_gene: .
abundance: .

CDR3aa: CAWKAGGPLTLETQYF
CDR3nt: TGTGCCTGGAAGGCGGGAGGGCCCTTAACTCTGGAGACCCAGTACTTC
j_gene: TRBJ2-5
v_gene: TRBV30
d_gene: TRBD2
abundance: .

CDR3aa: CASSQWAGVTPGELFF
CDR3nt: TGTGCCAGCAGCCAATGGGCGGGAGTCACACCCGGGGAGCTGTTTTTT
j_gene: TRBJ2-2
v_gene: TRBV16
d_gene: TRBD2
abundance: .

CDR3aa: CASSPLVTDGRNSPLHF
CDR3nt: TGCGCCAGCAGCCCCTTGGTGACCGACGGGAGGAATTCACCCCTCCACTTT
j_gene: TRBJ1-6
v_gene: TRBV5-1
d_gene: .
abundance: .

CDR3aa: CASSGGTGENYGYTF
CDR3nt: TGCGCCAGCAGTGGGGGGACAGGGGAAAACTATGGCTACACCTTC
j_gene: TRBJ1-2
v_gene: TRBV10-2
d_gene: TRBD1
abundance: .

CDR3aa: CASSISRGLLSYGYTF
CDR3nt: TGTGCCAGTAGTATCAGCAGGGGGCTTCTCTCTTATGGCTACACCTTC
j_gene: TRBJ1-2
v_gene: TRBV19
d_gene: TRBD1
abundance: .

CDR3aa: CASSLAYGSYNEQFF
CDR3nt: TGTGCCAGCAGCTTAGCGTATGGCTCCTACAATGAGCAGTTCTTC
j_gene: TRBJ2-1
v_gene: TRBV7-2
d_gene: .
abundance: .

CDR3aa: CASSQELQVITNEKLFF
CDR3nt: TGTGCCAGCAGCCAAGAGCTACAGGTTATCACTAATGAAAAACTGTTTTTT
j_gene: TRBJ1-4
v_gene: TRBV4-2
d_gene: .
abundance: .

CDR3aa: CASSRGPYNEQFF
CDR3nt: TGTGCCAGCTCAAGGGGTCCGTACAATGAGCAGTTCTTC
j_gene: TRBJ2-1
v_gene: TRBV18
d_gene: .
abundance: .

CDR3aa: CASSDFGGADTQYF
CDR3nt: TGTGCCAGCAGTGATTTCGGAGGCGCAGATACGCAGTATTTT
j_gene: TRBJ2-3
v_gene: TRBV6-1
d_gene: .
abundance: once

CDR3aa: CASSQGDRGRTIYF
CDR3nt: TGTGCCAGCAGCCAAGGGGACAGGGGGCGGACCATATATTTT
j_gene: TRBJ1-3
v_gene: TRBV3-1/TRBV3-2
d_gene: TRBD1
abundance: .

CDR3aa: CASSLPGLAGGGEQFF
CDR3nt: TGTGCCAGCAGCTTACCGGGACTAGCGGGAGGAGGTGAGCAGTTCTTC
j_gene: TRBJ2-1
v_gene: TRBV11-3
d_gene: TRBD2
abundance: .

CDR3aa: CASSERGRLYGYTF
CDR3nt: TGCGCCAGCAGTGAAAGGGGGAGACTCTATGGCTACACCTTC
j_gene: TRBJ1-2
v_gene: TRBV10-2
d_gene: .
abundance: .

CDR3aa: CASSWTWTKNTGELFF
CDR3nt: TGCGCCAGCAGCTGGACGTGGACTAAGAACACCGGGGAGCTGTTTTTT
j_gene: TRBJ2-2
v_gene: TRBV5-1
d_gene: .
abundance: .